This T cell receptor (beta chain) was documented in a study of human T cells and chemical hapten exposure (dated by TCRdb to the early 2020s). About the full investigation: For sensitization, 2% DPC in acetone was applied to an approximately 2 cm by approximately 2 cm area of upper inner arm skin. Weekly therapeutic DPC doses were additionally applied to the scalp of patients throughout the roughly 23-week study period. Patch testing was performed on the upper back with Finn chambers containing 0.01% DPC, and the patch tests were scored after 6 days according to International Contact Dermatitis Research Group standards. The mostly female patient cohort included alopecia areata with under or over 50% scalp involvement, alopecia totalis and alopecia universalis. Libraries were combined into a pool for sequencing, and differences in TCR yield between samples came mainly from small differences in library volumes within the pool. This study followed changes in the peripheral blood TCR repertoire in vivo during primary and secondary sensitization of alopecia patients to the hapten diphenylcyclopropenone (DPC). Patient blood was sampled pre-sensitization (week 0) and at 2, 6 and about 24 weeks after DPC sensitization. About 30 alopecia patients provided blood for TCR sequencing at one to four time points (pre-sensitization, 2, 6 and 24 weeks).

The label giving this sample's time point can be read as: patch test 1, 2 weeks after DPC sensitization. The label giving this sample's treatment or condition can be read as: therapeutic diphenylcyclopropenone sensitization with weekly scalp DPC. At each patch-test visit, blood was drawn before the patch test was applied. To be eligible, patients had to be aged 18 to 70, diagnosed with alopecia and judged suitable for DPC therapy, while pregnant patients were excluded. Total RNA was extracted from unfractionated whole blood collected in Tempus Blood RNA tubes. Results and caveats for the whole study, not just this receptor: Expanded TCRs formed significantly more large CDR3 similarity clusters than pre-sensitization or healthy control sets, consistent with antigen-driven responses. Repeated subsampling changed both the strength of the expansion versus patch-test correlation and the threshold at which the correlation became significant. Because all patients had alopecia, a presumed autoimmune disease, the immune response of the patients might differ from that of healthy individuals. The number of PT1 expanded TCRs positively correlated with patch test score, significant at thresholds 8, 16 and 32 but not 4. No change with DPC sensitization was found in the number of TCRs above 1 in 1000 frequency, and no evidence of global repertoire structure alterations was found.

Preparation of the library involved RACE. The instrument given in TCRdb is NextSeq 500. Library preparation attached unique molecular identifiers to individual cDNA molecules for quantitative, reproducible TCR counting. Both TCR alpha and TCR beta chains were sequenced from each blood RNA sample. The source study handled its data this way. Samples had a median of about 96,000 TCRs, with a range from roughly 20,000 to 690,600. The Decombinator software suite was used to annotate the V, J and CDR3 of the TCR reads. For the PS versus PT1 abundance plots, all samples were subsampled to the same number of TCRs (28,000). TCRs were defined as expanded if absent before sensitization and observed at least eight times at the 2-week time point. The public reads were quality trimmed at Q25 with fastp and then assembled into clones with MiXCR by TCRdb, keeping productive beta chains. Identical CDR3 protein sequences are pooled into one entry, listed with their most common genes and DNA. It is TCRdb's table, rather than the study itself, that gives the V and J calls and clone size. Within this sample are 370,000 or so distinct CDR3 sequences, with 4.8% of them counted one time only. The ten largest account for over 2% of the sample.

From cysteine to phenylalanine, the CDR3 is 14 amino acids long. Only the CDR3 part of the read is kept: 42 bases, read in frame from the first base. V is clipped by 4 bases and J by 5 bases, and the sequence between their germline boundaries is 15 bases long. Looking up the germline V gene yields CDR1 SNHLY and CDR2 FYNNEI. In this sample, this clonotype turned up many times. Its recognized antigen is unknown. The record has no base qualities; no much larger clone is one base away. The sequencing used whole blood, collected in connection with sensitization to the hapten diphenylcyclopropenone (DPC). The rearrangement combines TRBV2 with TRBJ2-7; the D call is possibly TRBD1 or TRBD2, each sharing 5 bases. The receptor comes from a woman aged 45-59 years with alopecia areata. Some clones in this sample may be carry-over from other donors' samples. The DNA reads TGTGCCAGCAGTGCGAGTTACGGGGCCCACGAGCAGTACTTC. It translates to CASSASYGAHEQYF.